The subject of this entry is one T cell receptor (beta chain). Its cognate antigen is unknown. A single record per CDR3 protein comes from TCRdb applying MiXCR to the reads. The repertoire consists of hundreds of thousands of distinct CDR3 sequences, with around a third occurring once and the leading ten covering roughly 17%. The CDR3 is 15 amino acids. Trimming cost V 6 bases and J 3 bases, with 17 bases left between them. The germline gives CDR1 LNHDA, CDR2 SQIVND (reference sequence). The entry originates in a study of T cell repertoires in cytomegalovirus infection. The source is a human donor in good health (CMV status not recorded). Some clones in this sample may be carry-over from other donors' samples. The chain uses TRBV19 and TRBJ2-5; possible D gene TRBD1, 6 bases. This specimen was cultured PBMCs, taken from culture after CMV antigen stimulation. The CDR3: CASRSIRAGEETQYF. Written as DNA, the CDR3 is TGTGCCAGTAGATCGATCAGGGCAGGGGAAGAGACCCAGTACTTC.